This T cell receptor beta chain was sequenced during a study of beta chain features in type 1 diabetes. Study observations and caveats: Any role of HLA type in TCRB rearrangement remained unresolved here. For Type 1 diabetes patients, all four CD4+ subsets carried TCRB CDR3s that were moderately but significantly shorter. Sequencing of cDNA might inflate the share of cells that strongly express TCR.

With 1 base clipped from V and 4 bases from J, the junction kept 2 bases outside the gene matches. The V gene's germline CDR1 is LNHNV and CDR2 YYDKDF (reference sequence). The CDR3 contains 15 residues. Reverse transcribing all isolated RNA meant expressed TCRB transcripts were sequenced. The read count averaged around 4 million across naive, central memory and regulatory T cell samples. Generated by immunoSEQ multiplex PCR, the TCRdb table keeps only in-frame clones and is missing some. This sample yields more than 150,000 clones, of which 8.5% to 10% are seen a single time; under 0.85% belongs to the top ten. Remarks on this clone: Antigen: not known.

Each of the sorted populations had a purity greater than 95%. Sequencing was carried out using central memory CD4+ T cells from blood. The receptor's source is a woman aged 25 to 45 with type 1 diabetes. V and J are TRBV15 and TRBJ2-1; TRBD2 matches 9 bases. For the CDR3, the DNA is TGTGCCACCAGCAGAGGCGGGAGGGGGTACAATGAGCAGTTCTTC. Its protein product is CATSRGGRGYNEQFF.